Below are 23 T cell receptor beta chains sequenced from a single sample in a study of blood T cell repertoires in COVID-19. Sequencing was performed with immunoSEQ multiplex PCR; in TCRdb, only in-frame clones are kept and a portion is missing. In the table there are more than 75,000 clones, 85% to 90% of which are singletons. The sequenced sample consisted of peripheral blood. These receptor sequences come from a woman in her seventies with acute or convalescent COVID-19.

This chain links TRBV2 with TRBJ1-2; TRBD1 aligns across 12 bases. J lost 8 bases, V lost 4 bases, and 5 bases had no gene match. The CDR3 runs 14 residues. CDR1 and CDR2 (germline): SNHLY, FYNNEI. The DNA for the CDR3 is TGTGCCAGCAGTGGGGACAGGGGGCGGGGAGGCTACACCTTC. Amino acid sequence: CASSGDRGRGGYTF. Filled out from reference TRBV2 and TRBJ1-2, the complete variable domain reads EPEVTQTPSHQVTQMGQEVILRCVPISNHLYFYWYRQILGQKVEFLVSFYNNEISEKSEIFDDQFSVERPDGSNFTLKIRSTKLEDSAMYFCASSGDRGRGGYTFGSGTRLTVV.

The gene calls are TRBV7-2 and TRBJ2-3; possible D gene TRBD2, 5 bases. CDR1 is SGHTA and CDR2 is FQGNSA in the germline V gene. V shed 2 bases and J shed 8 bases, with 17 bases lying between them. The CDR3 loop spans 15 amino acids. The CDR3 coding sequence is TGTGCCAGCAGCTTAATGCGAACTAGAAGGGTTACGCAGTATTTT. The encoded protein is CASSLMRTRRVTQYF.

The CDR3 DNA reads TGCGCCAGCAGCTTTAGCGGGGAGGGCACAGATACGCAGTATTTT. Amino acids: CASSFSGEGTDTQYF. The gene calls are TRBV10-1 and TRBJ2-3, with 8 nucleotides matching TRBD2. The CDR3 consists of 15 residues. Germline V gives CDR1 WNHNN, CDR2 SYGVQD (reference sequence). Trimming at V came to 6 bases and at J to 1 base, leaving 6 bases not matched to a gene.

The chain carries TRBV29-1 and TRBJ1-2; tentative D call: TRBD1 (6 bases). The V gene's germline CDR1 is SQVTM and CDR2 ANQGSEA. V was clipped by 3 bases and J by 6 bases, with 17 bases between them. The CDR3 is 14 residues long. CDR3 coding DNA: TGCAGCGTTGATGAGGCCGGGACACTTAATGGCTACACCTTC. This gives the protein CSVDEAGTLNGYTF.

V and J are TRBV7-9 and TRBJ2-7, with 8 nucleotides matching TRBD2. The CDR3 consists of 13 residues. The trim removed 5 bases at V and 3 bases at J, leaving 3 bases unmatched. Germline-derived CDR1 and CDR2 are SEHNR and FQNEAQ (reference sequence). CDR3 region: CASSPGGFYEQYV. CDR3 nucleotide sequence: TGTGCCAGCAGCCCGGGGGGGTTCTACGAGCAGTACGTC.

The V and J genes are TRBV3-1 (or the pseudogene TRBV3-2) and TRBJ1-4; no reliable D call. CDR1 and CDR2 (germline): LGHDT, YNNKEL (reference sequence). The germline V and J ends were trimmed by 1 base and 14 bases, with 17 bases remaining between them. This CDR3 has 14 amino acids. The CDR3 coding sequence is TGTGCCAGCAGCCAAGTCACCCGGGGAGGTCGCCTGTTTTTT. Translation gives CASSQVTRGGRLFF.

The J gene is TRBJ1-4, the V gene TRBV6-5; 7 bases fit TRBD1. CDR3 length: 15 amino acids. Germline V gene sequence: CDR1 MNHEY, CDR2 SVGAGI. The V and J ends lost 2 bases and 7 bases, in that order; junction bases with no gene match: 7. The CDR3 here is CASSYDRARGEKLFF. CDR3 bases: TGTGCCAGCAGTTACGACAGGGCCAGGGGTGAAAAACTGTTTTTT.

In DNA, the CDR3 is TGTGCCACCAGTGATGGGCAGGGCGGTCAGCCCCAGCATTTT. Its translation: CATSDGQGGQPQHF. The genes are TRBV24-1 and TRBJ1-5, with D tentatively TRBD1 (5 bases). CDR1 and CDR2 (germline): KGHDR, SFDVKD. This CDR3 is 14 amino acids long. The V and J ends lost 3 bases and 6 bases respectively, with 11 bases between them.

The V call is TRBV5-4, the J call TRBJ2-1; 14 bases match TRBD2. The junction had 7 bases not matched to a gene; V was cut back by 7 bases and J by 4 bases. Germline lookup yields CDR1 SGHNT and CDR2 YYREEE (reference sequence). There are 16 residues in the CDR3. The CDR3 region is CASGRLAGGQYNEQFF. CDR3 nucleotides: TGTGCCAGCGGAAGACTAGCGGGAGGGCAATACAATGAGCAGTTCTTC.

This clone was counted once. This chain connects TRBV5-4 to TRBJ2-5, with 7 bases lining up with TRBD2. The CDR3 runs to 15 residues. Looked up from germline, CDR1 is SGHNT and CDR2 is YYREEE (reference sequence). Losses at the gene ends were 6 bases for V and 5 bases for J; bases not matched to a gene: 13. In nucleotides, the CDR3 is TGTGCCAGCACCTTAAGGGGAGGGCCCCTGGAGACCCAGTACTTC. Translating it yields CASTLRGGPLETQYF.

There are a few counts of this clone. V is TRBV3-1 (or the pseudogene TRBV3-2) and J is TRBJ1-6; no clear D gene. CDR3 length equals 13 residues. The V end lost 2 bases, the J end lost 10 bases, and 9 bases lay between the germline ends. From germline, CDR1 is LGHDT and CDR2 YNNKEL (reference sequence). CDR3 sequence reads: CASSQPSRSPLHF. For the CDR3, the DNA is TGTGCCAGCAGCCAACCCAGCAGGTCACCCCTCCACTTT.

The V and J genes are TRBV6-5 and TRBJ1-1; D perhaps matches TRBD1 (5 bases). Trimming removed 5 bases at V and 3 bases at J, with 13 bases between. From germline, CDR1 is MNHEY and CDR2 SVGAGI. The CDR3 is made up of 14 amino acids. CDR3 loop: CASSKTELYTEAFF. The CDR3 nucleotides are TGTGCCAGCAGTAAGACAGAGCTCTACACTGAAGCTTTCTTT.

V and J are TRBV19 and TRBJ1-5; D gene unclear. Germline CDR1 LNHDA, CDR2 SQIVND (reference sequence). This CDR3 has 11 residues. V was clipped by 1 base and J by 11 bases, with 6 bases between them. The CDR3 DNA follows: TGTGCCAGTAGTATAGCGGGTACCCAGCATTTT. Translation: CASSIAGTQHF.

The V gene is TRBV4-1, the J gene TRBJ1-2; 9 bases match TRBD1. The CDR3 is made up of 17 amino acids. V was pared by 0 bases and J by 4 bases, with 9 bases of the junction left unmatched. In germline, CDR1 is MGHRA, CDR2 YSYEKL. CDR3: CASSQENPRQGVYGYTF. The CDR3 DNA reads TGCGCCAGCAGCCAAGAAAATCCCCGACAGGGGGTCTATGGCTACACCTTC.

The rearrangement uses TRBV10-2 and TRBJ2-7; 9 positions match TRBD1. V was pared by 3 bases and J by 7 bases, with 10 bases of the junction left unmatched. This CDR3 spans 15 amino acids. From germline, CDR1 is WSHSY and CDR2 SAAADI. CDR3 in amino acids: CASSDSGTGRHEQYV. In DNA, the CDR3 is TGCGCCAGCAGTGACTCCGGGACAGGGAGGCATGAGCAGTACGTC.

The J gene is TRBJ1-1, the V gene TRBV27; perhaps TRBD1 as D (5 bases). Trimming cost V 4 bases and J 3 bases, with 21 bases left between them. The CDR3 extends over 17 amino acids. Per the germline V gene, CDR1 is MNHEY and CDR2 is SMNVEV (reference sequence). The CDR3 nucleotides are TGTGCCAGCAGTTCCTCCCGGAAGGGGTGGGGGGACACTGAAGCTTTCTTT. Encoded protein: CASSSSRKGWGDTEAFF.

In this sample, this clone turned up once. This chain uses TRBV19 with TRBJ1-1; tentative D call: TRBD1 (5 bases). There are 13 residues in the CDR3. Germline CDR1 LNHDA, CDR2 SQIVND (reference sequence). V was pared by 4 bases and J by 1 base, with 7 bases between. For the CDR3, the DNA is TGTGCCAGTAGTACCGGACAGAACACTGAAGCTTTCTTT. Its translation is CASSTGQNTEAFF.

V is TRBV11-2 and J is TRBJ2-5, with unresolved D. The CDR3 is 15 residues long. From germline, CDR1 is SGHAT and CDR2 FQNNGV. Trimming stripped 5 bases from V and 0 bases from J, with 13 bases between. The CDR3 nucleotides are TGTGCCAGCAGCCCCGCCGGTTGGTACCAAGAGACCCAGTACTTC. Amino acid sequence: CASSPAGWYQETQYF.

In DNA, the CDR3 is TGTGCCAGCAGTTTACTCAGTCAAGAGACCCAGTACTTC. Protein product: CASSLLSQETQYF. This rearrangement joins TRBV12-3 or TRBV12-4 to TRBJ2-5; D is undetermined. This CDR3 region has 13 residues. V dropped 2 bases and J dropped 2 bases, with 6 bases sitting between them.

This chain links TRBV4-3 with TRBJ2-3; D gene ambiguous. Deletions cut 0 bases from V and 2 bases from J, with 3 bases between. From germline, CDR1 is LGHNA and CDR2 YSLEER. This CDR3 is 13 amino acids long. In nucleotides, the CDR3 is TGCGCCAGCAGCCAAGATCACACAGATACGCAGTATTTT. It encodes CASSQDHTDTQYF.

The chain uses TRBV11-2 and TRBJ2-7, with 13 bases that match TRBD2. The V and J ends lost 5 bases and 6 bases, in that order; junction bases with no gene match: 10. CDR1 is SGHAT, CDR2 FQNNGV, per germline. The CDR3 runs to 16 residues. CDR3 in amino acids: CASSPQLAGGPLEQYV. The CDR3 DNA follows: TGTGCCAGCAGCCCTCAACTAGCGGGAGGGCCTCTCGAGCAGTACGTC.

The chain uses TRBV6-2 or TRBV6-3 and TRBJ2-1, with a possible D match to TRBD2 (6 bases). V lost 4 bases, J lost 2 bases, and 15 bases lay in between. The CDR3 totals 16 residues. Germline CDR1 and CDR2: MNHEY and SVGEGT. The CDR3 region is CASSLTSHLTYNEQFF. CDR3 bases: TGTGCCAGCAGTTTAACTAGCCACTTAACCTACAATGAGCAGTTCTTC.

This clone has a single count. The genes are TRBV19 and TRBJ1-4, with D possibly TRBD1 on 6 matching bases. V was clipped by 4 bases and J by 2 bases, with 17 bases between them. This CDR3 has 17 amino acids. The germline gives CDR1 LNHDA, CDR2 SQIVND (reference sequence). DNA of the CDR3: TGTGCCAGTAGTAAACAGGGAATCCAGGGTACTAATGAAAAACTGTTTTTT. Amino acid sequence: CASSKQGIQGTNEKLFF.